The clone carrying this T cell receptor beta chain was observed at least ten times. Its antigen is unidentified. The sample comes from a study of T cell repertoires in cytomegalovirus infection. Study-wide context: The public TCR beta signatures pointed to both CMV infection and matching HLA type.

Study results and limitations: In two of eight donors, the top clonotype was HLA-C-restricted CMV-specific.

A single record per CDR3 protein comes from TCRdb applying MiXCR to the reads. Of approximately 300,000 distinct CDR3 sequences detected, roughly 25% appear once; the ten largest clones hold roughly 15%. Trimming pared 3 bases from V and 2 bases from J, leaving 1 base between. Germline V gives CDR1 SGHTA, CDR2 FQGNSA. The CDR3 spans 12 residues. The TCR comes from a human donor in good health (CMV status not recorded). Some clones in this sample may be carry-over from other donors' samples. The source was cultured PBMCs, collected from culture after CMV antigen stimulation. V and J are TRBV7-2 and TRBJ2-2; D gene ambiguous. The CDR3 spells CASSFNTGELFF. As DNA, the CDR3 is TGTGCCAGCAGCTTTAACACCGGGGAGCTGTTTTTT.